This T cell receptor (beta chain) is from a study of shared T cell receptors in the human thymus. Only in-frame clones appear in the TCRdb table, and some are missing; sequencing was by immunoSEQ multiplex PCR. The table lists some 700,000 clones, 75% to 90% of them singletons. Trimming at V came to 5 bases and at J to 2 bases, leaving 10 bases not matched to a gene. The CDR3 runs to 17 residues. Per the germline V gene, CDR1 is LNHDA and CDR2 is SQIVND (reference sequence). This same sample was also part of a study on human thymus T cells. That paper adds: Corrective heart surgery yielded resections, and these provided the thymus tissue. Highly overlapping thymic repertoires in unrelated individuals were reported by related research.

Input material: thymocytes. This TCR came from a girl in the first two years of life with a congenital heart defect. The chain employs TRBV19 and TRBJ2-3; TRBD1 matches at 10 bases. The CDR3 DNA reads as TGTGCCAGTAGTGCCCCCCGGGACAGGGGCTCCACAGATACGCAGTATTTT. This encodes CASSAPRDRGSTDTQYF.